Below, 27 T cell receptor beta chains from the same sample are listed, as sequenced in a study of OX40 agonist ivuxolimab in advanced cancers. Libraries were made using the immunoSEQ multiplex PCR assay. TCRdb obtained this table from immuneACCESS and retained in-frame rearrangements with V and J assigned. These tables miss some clones; where compared with another copy, unresolved V genes account for less than half of the shortfall, and the remainder is unexplained. Present in this sample are 45,000 to 65,000 clones, roughly 79% of which were seen just once. 2.4% of the sample is in the top ten clones. The sample in question was CD4+ or CD8+ T cells sorted from blood, obtained in a trial of the OX40 agonist ivuxolimab. Every receptor here comes from an adult with an advanced solid tumor such as melanoma, head and neck, liver or kidney cancer.

This clone turned up a few times. J is TRBJ1-1 and V is TRBV2; D not resolved. The germline V gene encodes CDR1 SNHLY and CDR2 FYNNEI. With 6 bases removed from V and 6 bases from J, the gap between germline ends came to 8 bases. This CDR3 spans 11 amino acids. CDR3 nucleotide sequence: TGTGCCAGCAGGCCCCGGGCTGAAGCTTTCTTT. Its protein product is CASRPRAEAFF.

The chain combines TRBV30 with TRBJ1-1, with D uncertain. V dropped 8 bases and J dropped 8 bases, with 12 bases sitting between them. The CDR3 is 10 amino acids. CDR1 is GTSNPN and CDR2 is SVGIG in the germline V gene (reference sequence). The CDR3 region is CALIGVEAFF. CDR3 coding DNA: TGTGCCCTCATCGGGGTAGAAGCTTTCTTT.

V gene TRBV10-2 combines with J gene TRBJ2-7; 12 nucleotides line up with TRBD2. Unmatched junction bases numbered 8, after V lost 3 bases and J lost 5 bases. Germline-derived CDR1 and CDR2 are WSHSY and SAAADI. This CDR3 has 16 amino acids. The CDR3 bases are TGCGCCAGCAGTGAAGGTTGGACTAGCGGGACCCACGAGCAGTACTTC. Translated: CASSEGWTSGTHEQYF.

This chain links TRBV19 with TRBJ1-3, with 7 bases aligning to TRBD1. V shed 5 bases and J 1 base; nucleotides not matched to a gene: 14. CDR1 is LNHDA and CDR2 is SQIVND in the germline V gene (reference sequence). The CDR3 totals 18 residues. The CDR3: CASSPRTGWATSGNTIYF. As DNA, the CDR3 is TGTGCCAGTAGTCCTCGGACAGGTTGGGCGACTTCTGGAAACACCATATATTTT.

The chain carries TRBV7-3 and TRBJ2-1, with 7 positions matching TRBD1. The junction had 7 bases not matched to a gene; V was cut back by 5 bases and J by 6 bases. This CDR3 spans 14 amino acids. The germline V gene encodes CDR1 SGHTA and CDR2 FQGTGA. The CDR3 here is CASSKDRAGNEQFF. CDR3 in DNA: TGTGCCAGCAGCAAAGACAGGGCTGGCAATGAGCAGTTCTTC.

This clone has a handful of counts. The genes are TRBV25-1 and TRBJ1-6; D is possibly TRBD1 (6 bases). Per germline, CDR1 MGHDK and CDR2 SYGVNS. V was clipped by 1 base and J by 7 bases, with 11 bases between them. The CDR3 sequence is 15 residues long. CDR3 in amino acids: CASSESQGWNSPLHF. The CDR3, as DNA: TGTGCCAGCAGTGAATCTCAGGGGTGGAATTCACCCCTCCACTTT. Full variable domain (outside the CDR3, taken from reference TRBV25-1 and TRBJ1-6): EADIYQTPRYLVIGTGKKITLECSQTMGHDKMYWYQQDPGMELHLIHYSYGVNSTEKGDLSSESTVSRIRTEHFPLTLESARPSHTSQYLCASSESQGWNSPLHFGNGTRLTVT.

The CDR3 bases are TGTGCCAGTAGTATAGAAAGGACGGGGAGCGAGCAGTACTTC. As protein: CASSIERTGSEQYF. The rearrangement joins TRBV19 to TRBJ2-7; a possible D gene is TRBD2 (5 bases). In germline, CDR1 is LNHDA, CDR2 SQIVND (reference sequence). The CDR3 totals 14 residues. The ends were cut back, 0 bases at V and 6 bases at J, with 12 bases in the middle.

The rearrangement links TRBV18 to TRBJ2-2; 10 nucleotides align to TRBD2. CDR1 and CDR2 (germline): KGHSH, LQKENI. After removal of 2 bases from V and 5 bases from J, the junction contained 5 bases not matched to a gene. This CDR3 has 16 residues. The CDR3 DNA follows: TGTGCCAGCTCACCAAGAAGCGGGAGGGATACCGGGGAGCTGTTTTTT. Encoded protein: CASSPRSGRDTGELFF.

This rearrangement joins TRBV6-6 to TRBJ1-2; weak D call: TRBD1 (5 bases). Per germline, CDR1 MNHNY and CDR2 SVGAGI (reference sequence). Trimming left V 6 bases short and J 2 bases short, with 13 bases between. This CDR3 comprises 14 residues. The CDR3 DNA follows: TGTGCCAGCAGGGCCCGACGGGGGAACTATGGCTACACCTTC. This gives the protein CASRARRGNYGYTF.

The chain employs TRBV5-4 and TRBJ2-6; TRBD1 matches at 7 bases. The germline V gene encodes CDR1 SGHNT and CDR2 YYREEE (reference sequence). The V segment lost 5 bases and the J segment 0 bases; nucleotides outside the gene matches: 5. The CDR3 consists of 16 residues. CDR3 sequence: CASSPGQHSGANVLTF. CDR3 nucleotides: TGTGCCAGCAGTCCGGGACAGCACTCTGGGGCCAACGTCCTGACTTTC. Full variable domain (remainder filled in from reference TRBV5-4 and TRBJ2-6): ETGVTQSPTHLIKTRGQQVTLRCSSQSGHNTVSWYQQALGQGPQFIFQYYREEENGRGNFPPRFSGLQFPNYSSELNVNALELDDSALYLCASSPGQHSGANVLTFGAGSRLTVL.

This chain uses TRBV28 with TRBJ2-7; a weak D match, TRBD2 (6 bases). The germline V and J ends were trimmed by 3 bases and 2 bases, with 17 bases remaining between them. CDR3 length: 16 amino acids. Germline V gives CDR1 MDHEN, CDR2 SYDVKM. The CDR3 loop is CASSLTGLARTYEQYF. Here the CDR3 DNA reads TGTGCCAGCAGTTTGACCGGGCTAGCGCGTACCTACGAGCAGTACTTC.

The genes are TRBV28 and TRBJ2-7; TRBD2 is a possible D gene (5 bases). This CDR3 has 11 amino acids. V lost 5 bases and J 4 bases, leaving 6 bases between the germline ends. Germline assignment: CDR1 MDHEN and CDR2 SYDVKM. CDR3 in DNA: TGTGCCAGCAGTGGACTTTACGAGCAGTACTTC. As protein: CASSGLYEQYF.

The V call is TRBV6-9, the J call TRBJ1-5; the D is unclear. Germline CDR1 is MNHGY and CDR2 is SVAAGI. Trimming took off 6 bases at V and 0 bases at J, with 3 bases between the two ends. The CDR3 is 12 residues long. CDR3 bases: TGTGCCAGCAGGGGTAGCAATCAGCCCCAGCATTTT. Its translation: CASRGSNQPQHF.

This clone is medium-sized by share. This chain links TRBV20-1 with TRBJ1-4; no definite D call. The CDR3 is made up of 11 amino acids. Germline V gene lookup returns CDR1 DFQATT and CDR2 SNEGSKA (reference sequence). V shed 1 base and J shed 8 bases, with 5 bases lying between them. The CDR3 protein is CSARGGEKLFF. DNA of the CDR3: TGCAGTGCTAGAGGCGGGGAAAAACTGTTTTTT.

Relative to its sample, this clone is medium-sized. J is TRBJ2-7 and V is TRBV5-1; the D gene is possibly TRBD1 (5 bases). This CDR3 spans 14 amino acids. Trimming took off 4 bases at V and 2 bases at J, with 13 bases between the two ends. Per germline, CDR1 SGHRS and CDR2 YFSETQ. Written as DNA, the CDR3 is TGCGCCAGCAGCCTACAGGCCGGACCCTACGAGCAGTACTTC. Its translation: CASSLQAGPYEQYF.

The CDR3 bases are TGTGCCAGCAGCCCTCAATCGGGGAGCAATGAGCAGTTCTTC. Its translation: CASSPQSGSNEQFF. The chain uses TRBV7-3 and TRBJ2-1, with D maybe TRBD2 (5 bases). Germline CDR1 SGHTA, CDR2 FQGTGA. V gave up 5 bases and J gave up 6 bases, with 14 bases separating them. The CDR3 contains 14 residues. Complete variable domain (other parts from reference TRBV7-3 and TRBJ2-1): GAGVSQTPSNKVTEKGKYVELRCDPISGHTALYWYRQSLGQGPEFLIYFQGTGAADDSGLPNDRFFAVRPEGSVSTLKIQRTERGDSAVYLCASSPQSGSNEQFFGPGTRLTVL.

The chain employs TRBV5-1 and TRBJ2-3; tentatively, D is TRBD1 or TRBD2 (5 bases each). Trimming shortened V by 0 bases and J by 6 bases, and 11 bases separated the two germline ends. This CDR3 region has 14 residues. In germline, CDR1 is SGHRS, CDR2 YFSETQ. In DNA, the CDR3 is TGCGCCAGCAGCTTGGACGGGGCGGAGGATACGCAGTATTTT. Its protein is CASSLDGAEDTQYF.

The V and J genes are TRBV7-8 and TRBJ1-1, with D uncertain. The CDR3 has 15 residues. The germline CDR1 and CDR2 sequences are SGHVS and FQNEAQ. Trimming cost V 2 bases and J 1 base, with 11 bases left between them. The CDR3 loop reads CASSLNPPRNTEAFF. The CDR3 DNA follows: TGTGCCAGCAGCTTAAATCCCCCACGGAACACTGAAGCTTTCTTT.

A single count supports this clone. V usage is TRBV28 and J usage is TRBJ2-7, with TRBD1 matching 8 bases. Germline V gene data show CDR1 as MDHEN and CDR2 as SYDVKM. The CDR3 spans 14 residues. V lost 1 base to trimming and J lost 7 bases; unmatched junction nucleotides: 6. The CDR3 DNA reads as TGTGCCAGCAGTTTATCGCAGGGGGCGAGAGAGCAGTACTTC. Amino acid sequence: CASSLSQGAREQYF.

This clone was seen once. The rearrangement links TRBV18 to TRBJ2-7; D unresolved. The CDR3 has 14 residues. Deletions cut 6 bases from V and 2 bases from J, with 14 bases between. The V gene's germline CDR1 is KGHSH and CDR2 LQKENI. The CDR3 reads CASSPLRTAYEQYF. CDR3 nucleotides: TGTGCCAGCTCCCCCCTTAGGACCGCCTACGAGCAGTACTTC.

The rearrangement joins TRBV2 to TRBJ1-5, with D possibly being TRBD1 (5 bases). V was pared by 2 bases and J by 1 base, with 12 bases between. The CDR3 sequence is 16 residues long. Germline values: CDR1 SNHLY, CDR2 FYNNEI. CDR3 DNA sequence: TGTGCCAGCAGTGAACACAGGCTTGGGAGCAATCAGCCCCAGCATTTT. It codes for CASSEHRLGSNQPQHF.

This chain connects TRBV19 to TRBJ1-1; a weak D match, TRBD1 (6 bases). V was pared by 4 bases and J by 3 bases, with 9 bases between. This CDR3 has 13 residues. The germline V gene encodes CDR1 LNHDA and CDR2 SQIVND (reference sequence). CDR3 sequence: CASSNNRDTEAFF. As DNA, the CDR3 is TGTGCCAGTAGTAACAACAGGGACACTGAAGCTTTCTTT.

The V and J genes are TRBV5-6 and TRBJ1-4, with D uncertain. V dropped 3 bases and J dropped 2 bases, with 11 bases sitting between them. CDR3 length: 15 amino acids. Germline CDR1 reads SGHDT; CDR2 reads YYEEEE. CDR3 DNA: TGTGCCAGCAGCTCCGGAGGGCTCACTAATGAAAAACTGTTTTTT. Protein product: CASSSGGLTNEKLFF.

CDR3 residues: CATSRGRSSYNEQFF. For the CDR3, the DNA is TGTGCCACCAGCAGAGGCCGGAGCTCCTACAATGAGCAGTTCTTC. This chain uses TRBV15 with TRBJ2-1; no firm D call. The CDR3 is made up of 15 amino acids. Looked up from germline, CDR1 is LNHNV and CDR2 is YYDKDF (reference sequence). The V gene lost 1 base and the J gene lost 0 bases, with 7 bases spanning the gap.

Details on this clone: Other DNA variants within this sample encode the same CDR3. The V and J genes are TRBV18 and TRBJ1-3; D unresolved. This CDR3 contains 14 residues. The germline V and J ends were trimmed by 1 base and 0 bases, with 4 bases remaining between them. Germline V lookup: CDR1 KGHSH, CDR2 LQKENI. CDR3 protein: CASSPQGSGNTIYF. In DNA form, the CDR3 reads TGTGCCAGCTCACCACAGGGCTCTGGAAACACCATATATTTT.

The chain has TRBV4-3 and TRBJ1-5, with D hard to call. Deletions cut 0 bases from V and 7 bases from J, with 19 bases between. The CDR3 totals 17 residues. The germline V gene has CDR1 LGHNA and CDR2 YSLEER. The CDR3: CASSQDHPPFKGQPQHF. The CDR3 region has the DNA TGCGCCAGCAGCCAAGACCACCCCCCCTTCAAGGGCCAGCCCCAGCATTTT.

The chain recombines TRBV19 with TRBJ2-3; 13 bases are a match to TRBD2. CDR1 and CDR2 from the germline V gene are LNHDA and SQIVND (reference sequence). The CDR3 totals 16 residues. The V segment lost 5 bases and the J segment 4 bases; nucleotides outside the gene matches: 6. CDR3 region: CASSPRLAGGSDTQYF. CDR3 sequence (DNA): TGTGCCAGTAGTCCACGACTAGCGGGAGGATCAGATACGCAGTATTTT. The complete variable domain, with remaining parts taken from reference TRBV19 and TRBJ2-3, reads DGGITQSPKYLFRKEGQNVTLSCEQNLNHDAMYWYRQDPGQGLRLIYYSQIVNDFQKGDIAEGYSVSREKKESFPLTVTSAQKNPTAFYLCASSPRLAGGSDTQYFGPGTRLTVL.